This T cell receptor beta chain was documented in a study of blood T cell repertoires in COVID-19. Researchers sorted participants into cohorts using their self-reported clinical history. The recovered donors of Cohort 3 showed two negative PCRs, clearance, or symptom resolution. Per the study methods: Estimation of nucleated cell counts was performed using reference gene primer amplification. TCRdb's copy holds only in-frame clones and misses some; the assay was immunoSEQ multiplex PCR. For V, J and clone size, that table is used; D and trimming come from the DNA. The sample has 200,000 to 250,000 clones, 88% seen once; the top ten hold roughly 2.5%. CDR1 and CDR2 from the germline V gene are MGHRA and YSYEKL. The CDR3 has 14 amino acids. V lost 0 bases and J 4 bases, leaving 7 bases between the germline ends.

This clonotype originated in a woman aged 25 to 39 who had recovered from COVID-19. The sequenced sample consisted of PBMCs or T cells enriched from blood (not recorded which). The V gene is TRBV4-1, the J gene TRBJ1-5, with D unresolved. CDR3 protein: CASSQDWENQPQHF. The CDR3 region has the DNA TGCGCCAGCAGCCAAGATTGGGAGAATCAGCCCCAGCATTTT.